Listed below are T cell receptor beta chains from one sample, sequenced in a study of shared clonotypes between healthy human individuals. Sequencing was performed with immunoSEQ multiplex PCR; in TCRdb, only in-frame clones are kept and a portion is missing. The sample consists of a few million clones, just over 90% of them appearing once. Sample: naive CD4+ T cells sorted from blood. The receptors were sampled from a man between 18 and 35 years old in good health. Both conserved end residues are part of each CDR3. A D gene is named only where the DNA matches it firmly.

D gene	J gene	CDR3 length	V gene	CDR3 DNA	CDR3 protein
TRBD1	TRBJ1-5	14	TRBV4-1	TGCGCCAGCAGCCAAGGACAGGGGGGCCAGCCCCAGCATTTT	CASSQGQGGQPQHF
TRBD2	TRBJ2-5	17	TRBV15	TGTGCCACCAGCAGAGCTCGTACTAGCGGGCCCCAAGAGACCCAGTACTTC	CATSRARTSGPQETQYF
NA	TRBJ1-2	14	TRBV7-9	TGTGCCAGCAGCTTAGGGGCAGGGGATGATGGCTACACCTTC	CASSLGAGDDGYTF
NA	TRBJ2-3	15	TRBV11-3	TGTGCCAGCAGCTTAGGGGTGGGAGAGACAGATACGCAGTATTTT	CASSLGVGETDTQYF
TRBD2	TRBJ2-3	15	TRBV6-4	TGTGCCAGCAGTGAGTCGGGACTAGACTCAGATACGCAGTATTTT	CASSESGLDSDTQYF
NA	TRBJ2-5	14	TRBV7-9	TGTGCCAGCAGCTCGTCCGGGACAAAAGAGACCCAGTACTTC	CASSSSGTKETQYF
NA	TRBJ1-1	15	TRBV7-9	TGTGCCAGCAGCTTATCGGCAGGGGTGTGGACTGAAGCTTTCTTT	CASSLSAGVWTEAFF
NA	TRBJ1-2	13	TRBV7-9	TGTGCCAGCAGCCTCCAGGGAGTCTATGGCTACACCTTC	CASSLQGVYGYTF
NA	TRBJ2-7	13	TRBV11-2	TGTGCCAGCAGCTTAGACCCCGTCCAGGTTCAGTACTTC	CASSLDPVQVQYF
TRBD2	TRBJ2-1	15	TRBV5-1	TGCGCCAGCAGACGGACTAGCGGGAGTGGGCATGAGCAGTTCTTC	CASRRTSGSGHEQFF
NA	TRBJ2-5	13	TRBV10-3	TGTGCCATCAACCCCGGGAGCCAAGAGACCCAGTACTTC	CAINPGSQETQYF
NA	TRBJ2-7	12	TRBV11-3	TGTGCCAGCAGCGGACAAGGGGAGGAGCAGTACTTC	CASSGQGEEQYF
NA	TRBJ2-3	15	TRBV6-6	TGTGCCAGCAGACTTGACAGGTTTAGCACAGATACGCAGTATTTT	CASRLDRFSTDTQYF
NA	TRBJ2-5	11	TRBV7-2	TGTGCCAGCAGCTTCCGTGAGACCCAGTACTTC	CASSFRETQYF